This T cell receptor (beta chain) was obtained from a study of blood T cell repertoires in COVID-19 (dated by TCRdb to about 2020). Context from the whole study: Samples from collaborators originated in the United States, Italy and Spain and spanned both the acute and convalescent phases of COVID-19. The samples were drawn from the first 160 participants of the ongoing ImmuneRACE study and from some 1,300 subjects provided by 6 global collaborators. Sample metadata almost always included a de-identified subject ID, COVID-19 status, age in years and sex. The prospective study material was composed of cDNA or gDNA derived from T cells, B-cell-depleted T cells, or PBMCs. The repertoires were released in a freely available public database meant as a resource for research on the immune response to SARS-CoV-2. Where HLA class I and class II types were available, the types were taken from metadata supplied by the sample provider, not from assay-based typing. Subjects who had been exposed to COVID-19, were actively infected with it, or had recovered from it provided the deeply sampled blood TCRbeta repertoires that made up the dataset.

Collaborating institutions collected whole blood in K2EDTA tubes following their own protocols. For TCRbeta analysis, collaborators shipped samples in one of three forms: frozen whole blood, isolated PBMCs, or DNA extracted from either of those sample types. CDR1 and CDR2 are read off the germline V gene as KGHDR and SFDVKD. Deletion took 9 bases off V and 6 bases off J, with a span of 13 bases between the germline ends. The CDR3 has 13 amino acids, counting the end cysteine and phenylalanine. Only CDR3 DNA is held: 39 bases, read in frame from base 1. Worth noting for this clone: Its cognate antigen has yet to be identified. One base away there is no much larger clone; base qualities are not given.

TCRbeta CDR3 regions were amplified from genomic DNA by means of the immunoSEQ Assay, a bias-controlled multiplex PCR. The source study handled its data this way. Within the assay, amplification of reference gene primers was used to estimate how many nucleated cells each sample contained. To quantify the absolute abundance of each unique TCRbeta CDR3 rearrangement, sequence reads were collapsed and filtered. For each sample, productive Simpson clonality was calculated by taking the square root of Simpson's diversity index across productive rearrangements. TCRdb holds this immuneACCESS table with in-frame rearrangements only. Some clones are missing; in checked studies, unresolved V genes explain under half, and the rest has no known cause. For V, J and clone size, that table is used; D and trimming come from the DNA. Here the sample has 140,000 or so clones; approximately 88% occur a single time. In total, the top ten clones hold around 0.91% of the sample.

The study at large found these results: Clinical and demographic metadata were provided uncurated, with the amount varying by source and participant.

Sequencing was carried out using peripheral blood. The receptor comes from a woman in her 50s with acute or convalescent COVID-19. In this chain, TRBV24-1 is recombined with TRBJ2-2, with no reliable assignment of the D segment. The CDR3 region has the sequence CATADLRPGELFF. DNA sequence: TGTGCCACCGCCGACTTGAGACCCGGGGAGCTGTTTTTT.